This T cell receptor (beta chain) was sequenced during a study of blood T cells in healthy people across ages. PBMCs numbering at least 6.5 million were isolated per sample. Total RNA amounts of at least 6 micrograms were extracted per sample. The V and J ends lost 1 base and 2 bases respectively, with 18 bases between them. The length of the CDR3 is 17 residues. The V gene's germline CDR1 is SGHVS and CDR2 FNYEAQ. As to this clonotype: Its specificity is not known.

Through a sample-barcoded 5' primer and a J-beta primer mix, a second PCR was run for roughly 7 to 11 cycles. TCRdb redid the calling of the 5' RACE reads with MiXCR, one entry per CDR3 protein. The sample lists approximately 730,000 distinct CDR3 sequences; about 53% were seen once. Study results and limitations: In long-lived donors, naive CD4+ cell counts and diversity exceeded those of aged donors.

The sequencing sample was made of blood. The source is a man of 80 years or more in good health. The gene calls are TRBV7-6 and TRBJ2-7; D gene ambiguous. The CDR3, as DNA: TGTGCCAGCAGCTTAGGAATTTCGGAGACCTTAGCCTACGAGCAGTACTTC. This codes for CASSLGISETLAYEQYF.